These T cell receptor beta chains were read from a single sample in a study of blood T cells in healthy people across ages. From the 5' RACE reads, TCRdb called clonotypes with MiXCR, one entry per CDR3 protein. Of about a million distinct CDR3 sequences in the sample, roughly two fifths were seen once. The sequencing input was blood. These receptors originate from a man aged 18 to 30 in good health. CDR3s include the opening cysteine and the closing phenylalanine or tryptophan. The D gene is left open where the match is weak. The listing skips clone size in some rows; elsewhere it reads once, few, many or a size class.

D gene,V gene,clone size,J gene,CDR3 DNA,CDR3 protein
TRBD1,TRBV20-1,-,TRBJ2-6,TGCAGTGCGTCAGGGGGCGCTGGGGCCAACGTCCTGACTTTC,CSASGGAGANVLTF
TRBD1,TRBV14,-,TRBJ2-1,TGTGCCAGCAGAGATACCGGGACAGGGGGCGCCGAGCAGTTCTTC,CASRDTGTGGAEQFF
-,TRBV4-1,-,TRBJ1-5,TGCGCCAGCAGCCAAGTGGACGGAGATCAGCCCCAGCATTTT,CASSQVDGDQPQHF
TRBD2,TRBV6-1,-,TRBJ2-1,TGTGCCAGCAGTGAAGTGAATTTTAGCGGGGGATACAATGAGCAGTTCTTC,CASSEVNFSGGYNEQFF
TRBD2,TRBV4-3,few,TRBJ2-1,TGCGCCAGCAGCCCGGGACTAGCATCCAATGAGCAGTTCTTC,CASSPGLASNEQFF
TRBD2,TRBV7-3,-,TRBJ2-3,TGTGCCAGCAGCTTAACGGGTCAGCGGGGGCCGAACACAGGTACGCAGTATTTT,CASSLTGQRGPNTGTQYF
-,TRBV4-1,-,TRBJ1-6,TGCGCCAGCAACCAAGATGGGGGGGTTGGGAATTCACCCCTCCACTTT,CASNQDGGVGNSPLHF
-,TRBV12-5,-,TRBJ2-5,TGTGCTAGTGGAGGGAACCAAGAGACCCAGTACTTC,CASGGNQETQYF
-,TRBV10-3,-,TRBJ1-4,TGTGCCATCAGCGGGGGTTTTAATGAAAAACTGTTTTTT,CAISGGFNEKLFF
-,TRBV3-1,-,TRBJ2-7,TGTGCCGGCAGCCTCGAGGACAGTGGCGAGCAGTACTTC,CAGSLEDSGEQYF
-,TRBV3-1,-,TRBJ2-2,TGTGCCAGCAGCCAAGAAGCGGGTTGGACCGGGGAGCTGTTTTTT,CASSQEAGWTGELFF
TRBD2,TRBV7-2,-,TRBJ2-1,TGTGCCAGCAGCACCACGACTAGCGTGAGGGTTGAGCAGTTCTTC,CASSTTTSVRVEQFF
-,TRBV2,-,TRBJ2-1,TGTGCCAGCAAAAGGGACAACCCGGGGATGGAGCAGTTCTTC,CASKRDNPGMEQFF
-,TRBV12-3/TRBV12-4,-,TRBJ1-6,TGTGCCAGCAGTTTAATCGGGAACAATTCACCCCTCCACTTT,CASSLIGNNSPLHF
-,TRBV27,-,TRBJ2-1,TGTGCTAGCAGTCCTTACAGTGGACGGGGAAATGAGCAGTTCTTC,CASSPYSGRGNEQFF
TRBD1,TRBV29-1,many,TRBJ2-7,TGCAGCGTTAAAAAGGGACAGCTTTACGAGCAGTACTTC,CSVKKGQLYEQYF
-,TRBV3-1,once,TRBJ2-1,TGTGCCAGCAGCCAAGCTTATCTGACAGTGAATGAGCAGTTCTTC,CASSQAYLTVNEQFF
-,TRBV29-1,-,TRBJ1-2,TGCAGCGTTGACACTCCGGGACTTTACTCTCATGGCTACACCTTC,CSVDTPGLYSHGYTF
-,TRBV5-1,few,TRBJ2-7,TGCGCCAGCAGCTTACTCGCCGGGCTTTATTACGAGCAGTACTTC,CASSLLAGLYYEQYF
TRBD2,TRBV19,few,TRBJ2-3,TGTGCCAGTAGTATCGGGACTAGCGTAGCAGATACGCAGTATTTT,CASSIGTSVADTQYF
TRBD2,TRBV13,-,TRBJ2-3,TGTGCCAGCAGCCTCAGCGGGGAGTTGGATACGCAGTATTTT,CASSLSGELDTQYF
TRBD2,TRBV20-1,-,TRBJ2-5,TGCAGTGCTAGGCCGGGAGTCACTAGCGGCTACAACAATGAGCAGTACTTC,CSARPGVTSGYNNEQYF
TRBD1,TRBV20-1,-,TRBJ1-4,TGCAGTGCTTACCCCGGACAGGGCGATGAAAAACTGTTTTTT,CSAYPGQGDEKLFF
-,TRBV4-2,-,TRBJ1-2,TGTGCCAGCAGCCAAGAAAGGTTTTCTCGATATGGCTGCACCTTC,CASSQERFSRYGCTF
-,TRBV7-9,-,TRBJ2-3,TGTGCCAGCACCAGGGGGGACCTGAGCACAGATACGCAGTATTTT,CASTRGDLSTDTQYF
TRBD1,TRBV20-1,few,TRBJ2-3,TGCAGTGCTCCCGACAGGGCCCAGGCAGATACGCAGTATTTT,CSAPDRAQADTQYF
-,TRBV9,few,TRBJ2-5,TGTGCCAGCAGCGCCCGAGGGGGGCAAGAGACCCAGTACTTC,CASSARGGQETQYF
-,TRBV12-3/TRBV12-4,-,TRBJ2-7,TGTGCCAGCAGCTCAGTCTTTAGTGCAGGGTCCTACGAGCAGTACTTC,CASSSVFSAGSYEQYF
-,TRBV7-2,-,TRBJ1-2,TGTGCCAGCAGCTCATTTTCCGGGGTGGGGGGCTACACCTTC,CASSSFSGVGGYTF
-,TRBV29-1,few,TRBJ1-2,TGCAGCGTTGTAGGGGGCTATGGCTACACCTTC,CSVVGGYGYTF
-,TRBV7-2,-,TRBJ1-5,TGTGCCAGCAGCTTATGGGACCGCAATCAGCCCCAGCATTTT,CASSLWDRNQPQHF
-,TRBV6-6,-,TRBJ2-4,TGTGCCAGCAGTTACTCTGCCAGAGAGCAGTACTTC,CASSYSAREQYF
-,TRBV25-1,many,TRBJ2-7,TGTGCCAGCAGTGAATCTACTGGACACGACCCCTACGAGCAGTACTTC,CASSESTGHDPYEQYF
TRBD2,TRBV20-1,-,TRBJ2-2,TGCAGTGCTAGTCTTGCGGGGGGCACCGGGGAGCTGTTTTTT,CSASLAGGTGELFF
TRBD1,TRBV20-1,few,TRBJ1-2,TGCAGTGCGCGACGAGGACAGGGCAACTATGGCTACACCTTC,CSARRGQGNYGYTF
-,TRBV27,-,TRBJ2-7,TGTGCCAGCAGTTCCTTCCCGGAGACCTACGAGCAGTACTTC,CASSSFPETYEQYF
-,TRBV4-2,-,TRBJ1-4,TGTGCCAGCAGCCAAGATCCGGGTTTATCCACTAATGAAAAACTGTTTTTT,CASSQDPGLSTNEKLFF
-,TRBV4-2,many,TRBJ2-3,TGTGCCAGCAGCCAAGATGGCAGGGGAGTTGGAGATACGCAGTATTTT,CASSQDGRGVGDTQYF
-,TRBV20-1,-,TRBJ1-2,TGCAGTGCTAGGCTGGACAATTACTATGGCTACACCTTC,CSARLDNYYGYTF
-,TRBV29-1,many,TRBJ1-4,TGCAGCACCCGGGGTGCAACTAATGAAAAACTGTTTTTT,CSTRGATNEKLFF
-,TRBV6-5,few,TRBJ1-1,TGTGCCAGCATGGCGTTGAACACTGAAGCTTTCTTT,CASMALNTEAFF
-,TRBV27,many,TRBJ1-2,TGTGCCAGCAGTTTATCCCAGGGGACAAGGGGCTACACCTTC,CASSLSQGTRGYTF
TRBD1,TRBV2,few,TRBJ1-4,TGTGCCAGCAGTATTGACAGGGATACAACTAATGAAAAACTGTTTTTT,CASSIDRDTTNEKLFF
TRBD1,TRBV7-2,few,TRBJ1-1,TGTGCCAGCAGCTTAGAAGGGGGCGGGCTGAACACTGAAGCTTTCTTT,CASSLEGGGLNTEAFF
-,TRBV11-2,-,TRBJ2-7,TGTGCCAGCAGTCAAGGGACAACCCAGTACTTC,CASSQGTTQYF
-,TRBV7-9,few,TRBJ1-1,TGTGCCAGCAGCCCTGGAATCGGGAGGAACACTGAAGCTTTCTTT,CASSPGIGRNTEAFF
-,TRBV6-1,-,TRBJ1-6,TGTGCCAGCAGTGAAAAGTCACCCCTCCACTTT,CASSEKSPLHF
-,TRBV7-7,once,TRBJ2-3,TGTGCCGGCAGCTTAGCTTCAGGGGCAGATACGCAGTATTTT,CAGSLASGADTQYF
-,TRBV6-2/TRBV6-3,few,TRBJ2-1,TGTGCCAGCAGTCTTTGGACGGGACCGAGCTCCTACAATGAGCAGTTCTTC,CASSLWTGPSSYNEQFF